This T cell receptor (beta chain) was recovered during a study of PD-L1 blockade in urothelial cancer. Time point reported: pretreatment peripheral blood. Measured with immunoSEQ multiplex PCR; TCRdb has only the in-frame clones, and not every one. The sample lists about 74,000 clones; roughly nine tenths were seen once. V gave up 5 bases and J gave up 5 bases; unmatched junction bases: 8. The germline V gene has CDR1 SEHNR and CDR2 FQNEAQ (reference sequence). This CDR3 has 15 residues. This rearrangement joins TRBV7-9 to TRBJ1-4; TRBD1 matches at 7 bases. This receptor was taken from a man aged 65 to 79 with urothelial cancer. Sequences were derived from PBMCs, sampled around atezolizumab (anti-PD-L1) treatment. CDR3 sequence (DNA): TGTGCCAGCAGCCCCGGTCTACAGGGGAATGAAAAACTGTTTTTT. It yields the protein CASSPGLQGNEKLFF.